Listed below are T cell receptor beta chains from one sample, sequenced in a study of T cell repertoires in cytomegalovirus infection. TCRdb re-analysed the reads in MiXCR, keeping a single row per CDR3 protein. The table records about 830,000 distinct CDR3 sequences, about 31% of them present only once. These receptors have no known antigen. The starting material was cultured CD8+ T cells from PBMCs, obtained from culture after CMV antigen stimulation. Receptor source: a human donor in good health (CMV status not recorded). Some clones in this sample may be carry-over from other donors' samples. Each CDR3 is given with its conserved first and last residue. D genes are given only for firm matches. Clone size is stated in some rows and not others, as once, few, many or a class when expanded.

cdr3_nt	cdr3_aa	v_call	d_call	clone_size	j_call
TGTGCCAGCAGCTCGCAGGGGGTGGGGACCTACAATGAGCAGTTCTTC	CASSSQGVGTYNEQFF	TRBV11-3	TRBD1	few	TRBJ2-1
TGCGCCAGCAGCCCCCTTATCCTCGGGGGGGCCGACAATGAGCAGTTCTTC	CASSPLILGGADNEQFF	TRBV4-1	TRBD2	many	TRBJ2-1
TGTGCCAGCAGGACAGGGGTGATCACCGGGGAGCTGTTTTTT	CASRTGVITGELFF	TRBV27	TRBD1	.	TRBJ2-2
TGCGCCAGCAGCCAAGAGTACGATGAGCAGTTCTTC	CASSQEYDEQFF	TRBV4-1	.	few	TRBJ2-1
TGTGCCAGCTCCCCACCAGGGGAGCAGGCCCAAGAGACCCAGTACTTC	CASSPPGEQAQETQYF	TRBV18	.	.	TRBJ2-5
TGTGCCAGCAGCTGGAGAGGGGGAGCGGGGCCCACAGATACGCAGTATTTT	CASSWRGGAGPTDTQYF	TRBV5-4	.	.	TRBJ2-3
TGTGCCAGCAGTCTTCGGGACAGACTCTCCGATGAGCAGTTCTTC	CASSLRDRLSDEQFF	TRBV27	TRBD1	.	TRBJ2-1
TGTGCCAGCAGCCCCTGGACCTTTCGTTCTGGGGCCAACGTCCTGACTTTC	CASSPWTFRSGANVLTF	TRBV5-4	.	few	TRBJ2-6
TGTGCTAGTGGTTTGGTATGGGACAGGGCAAAGGATCAGCCCCAGCATTTT	CASGLVWDRAKDQPQHF	TRBV12-5	TRBD1	few	TRBJ1-5
TGTGCCAGCAGCCAAGTTGCCGGGCAGCCCCAGCATTTT	CASSQVAGQPQHF	TRBV3-1	.	many	TRBJ1-5
TGCGCCAGCAGCCATACGAAGGGGTCGGGTCAGCCCCAGCATTTT	CASSHTKGSGQPQHF	TRBV4-1	.	.	TRBJ1-5
TGTGCCAACATAAGGGGTTCCTACGAGCAGTACTTC	CANIRGSYEQYF	TRBV2	.	.	TRBJ2-7
TGTGCCAGCAGACCTACTAGCGTTAGAACAGATACGCAGTATTTT	CASRPTSVRTDTQYF	TRBV28	TRBD2	few	TRBJ2-3
TGTGCCAGCAGCCAAGTCGGGGGCAGAAGCAATCAGCCCCAGCATTTT	CASSQVGGRSNQPQHF	TRBV14	.	once	TRBJ1-5
TGTGCCAGCAGCACGGCGGAGGGGTGGACTGAAGCTTTCTTT	CASSTAEGWTEAFF	TRBV7-3	.	.	TRBJ1-1
TGTGCCAGCACCCCCCTTGGGGGAGGGGGAGAGACCCAGTACTTC	CASTPLGGGGETQYF	TRBV27	.	.	TRBJ2-5
TGCAGCGTCCGCACAGACAGGGGAGCTTTCTTT	CSVRTDRGAFF	TRBV29-1	TRBD1	.	TRBJ1-1
TGTGCCACCAGTGACCGACAGGGGGGCAATCAGCCCCAGCATTTT	CATSDRQGGNQPQHF	TRBV24-1	TRBD1	many	TRBJ1-5
TGTGCCAGCAGCCGTCCAGGGGAGTACAATGAGCAGTTCTTC	CASSRPGEYNEQFF	TRBV3-1	.	.	TRBJ2-1
TGTGCCAGCAGGCCTACCGGGAACGATGGCTACACCTTC	CASRPTGNDGYTF	TRBV28	.	.	TRBJ1-2
TGTGCCAGCAGTTTCGGACAGGTTTGGGAAAAACTGTTTTTT	CASSFGQVWEKLFF	TRBV28	TRBD1	.	TRBJ1-4
TGCGCCAGCTGGGGGGCGACCGGGGAGCTGTTTTTT	CASWGATGELFF	TRBV4-1	.	few	TRBJ2-2
TGTGCCTTCAGGGGGGCTGGTAACTATGGCTACACCTTC	CAFRGAGNYGYTF	TRBV10-3	TRBD1	.	TRBJ1-2
TGTGCCAGCAGTGACGGGGGGGGGTCCACAGATACGCAGTATTTT	CASSDGGGSTDTQYF	TRBV2	TRBD2	many	TRBJ2-3
TGTGCCAGCAGCTTCCTGGAACCGAGCTACCAAGAGACCCAGTACTTC	CASSFLEPSYQETQYF	TRBV7-9	.	.	TRBJ2-5
TGTGCTAGTGGTTCGGGACTCGAGCAGTTCTTC	CASGSGLEQFF	TRBV12-5	.	once	TRBJ2-1
TGTGCCAGCAGTTACTCCCCGGGGGGTTCTTACAATGAGCAGTTCTTC	CASSYSPGGSYNEQFF	TRBV6-2/TRBV6-3	TRBD2	many	TRBJ2-1
TGCAGTGCTAGAGATAATTTAGTACAGGCGGGAAACACCATATATTTT	CSARDNLVQAGNTIYF	TRBV20-1	.	few	TRBJ1-3
TGTGCCAGCATGGAGGGGACGGGTAGTAGCAATCAGCCCCAGCATTTT	CASMEGTGSSNQPQHF	TRBV27	.	.	TRBJ1-5
TGCGCCAGCAGTCCAATCGACAGGGGAACTGAAGCTTTCTTT	CASSPIDRGTEAFF	TRBV10-1	TRBD1	.	TRBJ1-1
TGTGCCAGCAGTTACTCGGACAACACTGAAGCTTTCTTT	CASSYSDNTEAFF	TRBV6-5	.	many	TRBJ1-1